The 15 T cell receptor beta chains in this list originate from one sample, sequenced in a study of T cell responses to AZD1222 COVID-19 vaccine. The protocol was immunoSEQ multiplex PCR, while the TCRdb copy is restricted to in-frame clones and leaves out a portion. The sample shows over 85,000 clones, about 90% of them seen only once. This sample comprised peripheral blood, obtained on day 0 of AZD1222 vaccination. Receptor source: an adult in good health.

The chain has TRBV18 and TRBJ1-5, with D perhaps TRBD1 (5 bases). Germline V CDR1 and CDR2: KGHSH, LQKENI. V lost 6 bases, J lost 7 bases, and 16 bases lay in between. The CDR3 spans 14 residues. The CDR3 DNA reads TGTGCCAGCTCGCAAGGGGTTTGGGGACAGCCCCAGCATTTT. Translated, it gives CASSQGVWGQPQHF.

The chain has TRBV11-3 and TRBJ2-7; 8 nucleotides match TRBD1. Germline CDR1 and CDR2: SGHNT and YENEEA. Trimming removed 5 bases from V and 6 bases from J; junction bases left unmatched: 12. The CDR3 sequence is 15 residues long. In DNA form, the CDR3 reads TGTGCCAGCAGCCCAACAGGGGGAACCTTAAGCGAGCAGTACTTC. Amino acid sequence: CASSPTGGTLSEQYF.

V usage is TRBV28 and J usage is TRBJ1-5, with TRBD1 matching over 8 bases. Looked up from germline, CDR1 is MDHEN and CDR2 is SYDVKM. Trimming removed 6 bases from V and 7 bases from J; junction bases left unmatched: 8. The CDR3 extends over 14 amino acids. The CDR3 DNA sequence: TGTGCCAGCAGAGTTACAGGGGGGGACCAGCCCCAGCATTTT. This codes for CASRVTGGDQPQHF.

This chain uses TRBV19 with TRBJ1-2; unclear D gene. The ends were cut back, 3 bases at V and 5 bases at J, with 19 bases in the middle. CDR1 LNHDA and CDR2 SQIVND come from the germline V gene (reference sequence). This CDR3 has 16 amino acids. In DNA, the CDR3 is TGTGCCAGTAGTATTCTGTCATCGGGCAGGCAGTATGGCTACACCTTC. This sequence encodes CASSILSSGRQYGYTF.

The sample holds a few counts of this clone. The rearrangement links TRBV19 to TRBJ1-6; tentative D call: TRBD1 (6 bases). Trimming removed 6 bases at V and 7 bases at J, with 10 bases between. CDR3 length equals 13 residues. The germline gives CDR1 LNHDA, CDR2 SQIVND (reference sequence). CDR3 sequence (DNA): TGTGCCAGTAGGCAGGGGACGAATTCACCCCTCCACTTT. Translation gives CASRQGTNSPLHF.

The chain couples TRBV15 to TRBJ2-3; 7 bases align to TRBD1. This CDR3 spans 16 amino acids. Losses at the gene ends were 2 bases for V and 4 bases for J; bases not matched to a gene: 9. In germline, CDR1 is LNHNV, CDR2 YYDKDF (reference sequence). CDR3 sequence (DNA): TGTGCCACCAGCAGATATCTACCAGGGGGTGCAGATACGCAGTATTTT. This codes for CATSRYLPGGADTQYF.

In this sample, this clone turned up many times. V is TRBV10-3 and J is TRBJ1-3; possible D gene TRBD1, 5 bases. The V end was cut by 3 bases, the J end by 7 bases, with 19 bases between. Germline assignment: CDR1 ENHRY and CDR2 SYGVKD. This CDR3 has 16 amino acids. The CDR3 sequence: CAISDLTGQAENTIYF. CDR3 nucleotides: TGTGCCATCAGTGATCTCACAGGCCAAGCTGAGAACACCATATATTTT.

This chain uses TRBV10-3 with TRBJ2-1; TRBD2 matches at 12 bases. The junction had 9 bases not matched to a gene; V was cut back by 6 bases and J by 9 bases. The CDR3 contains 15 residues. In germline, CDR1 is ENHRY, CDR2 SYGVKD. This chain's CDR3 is CAIRETSGSYPEQFF. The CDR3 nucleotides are TGTGCCATCAGGGAGACTAGCGGGAGCTACCCTGAGCAGTTCTTC.

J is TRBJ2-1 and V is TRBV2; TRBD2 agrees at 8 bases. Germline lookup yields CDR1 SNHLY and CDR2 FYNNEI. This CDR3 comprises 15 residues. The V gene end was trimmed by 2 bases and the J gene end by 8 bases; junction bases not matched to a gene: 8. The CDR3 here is CASSERSGRIDEQFF. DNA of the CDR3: TGTGCCAGCAGTGAACGGAGCGGGAGAATCGATGAGCAGTTCTTC.

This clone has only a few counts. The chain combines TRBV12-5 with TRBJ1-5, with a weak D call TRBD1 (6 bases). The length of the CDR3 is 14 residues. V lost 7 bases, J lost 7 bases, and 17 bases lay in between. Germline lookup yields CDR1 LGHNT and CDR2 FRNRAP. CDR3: CASARDGGRQPQHF. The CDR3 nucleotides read TGTGCTAGTGCTAGAGATGGGGGCAGGCAGCCCCAGCATTTT.

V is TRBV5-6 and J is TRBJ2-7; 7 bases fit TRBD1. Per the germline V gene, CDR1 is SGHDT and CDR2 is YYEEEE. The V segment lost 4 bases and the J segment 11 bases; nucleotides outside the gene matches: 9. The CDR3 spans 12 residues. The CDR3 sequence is CASSARDRLKYF. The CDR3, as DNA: TGTGCCAGCAGCGCCAGGGACAGATTGAAGTACTTC.

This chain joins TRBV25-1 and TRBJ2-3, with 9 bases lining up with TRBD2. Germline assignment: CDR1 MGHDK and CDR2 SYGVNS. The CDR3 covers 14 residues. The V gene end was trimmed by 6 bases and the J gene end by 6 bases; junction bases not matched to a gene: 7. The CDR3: CASSPSGKGDTQYF. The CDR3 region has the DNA TGTGCCAGCAGCCCTAGCGGGAAGGGGGATACGCAGTATTTT.

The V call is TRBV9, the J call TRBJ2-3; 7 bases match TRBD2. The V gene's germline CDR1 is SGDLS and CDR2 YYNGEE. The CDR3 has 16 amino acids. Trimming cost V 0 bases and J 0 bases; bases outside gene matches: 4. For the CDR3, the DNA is TGTGCCAGCAGCGTAGCCAGCGGGGCCAGCACAGATACGCAGTATTTT. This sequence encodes CASSVASGASTDTQYF.

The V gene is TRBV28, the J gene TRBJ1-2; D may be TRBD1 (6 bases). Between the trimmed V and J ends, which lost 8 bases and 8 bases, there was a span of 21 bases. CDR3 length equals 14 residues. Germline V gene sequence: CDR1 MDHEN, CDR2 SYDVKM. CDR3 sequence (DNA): TGTGCCAGCGGGGGTTTATGGGGGGCGCAGGGCTACACCTTC. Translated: CASGGLWGAQGYTF.

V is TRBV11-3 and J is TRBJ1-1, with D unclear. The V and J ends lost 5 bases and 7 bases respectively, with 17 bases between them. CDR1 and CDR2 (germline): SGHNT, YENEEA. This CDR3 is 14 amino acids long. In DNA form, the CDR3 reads TGTGCCAGCAGCCTTGGACGGGGAACAGATGAAGCTTTCTTT. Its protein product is CASSLGRGTDEAFF.